These T cell receptor beta chains were read from a single sample in a study of identical twins. TCRdb analysed the 5' RACE reads with MiXCR anew, one entry per CDR3 protein. The table has 400,000 or so distinct CDR3 sequences, 9% to 10% seen once. What was sequenced was naive T cells sorted from blood. The source is a woman aged 45 to 65 in good health. Both conserved end residues are part of each CDR3. The D gene is left open where the match is weak. For some rows the clone size is stated as once, few or many, or as a class when expanded; others skip it.

J,D,V,size,DNA,CDR3
TRBJ1-1,.,TRBV6-6,.,TGTGCCAGCAGCACCCTGGGCAGGGTGTACACTGAAGCTTTCTTT,CASSTLGRVYTEAFF
TRBJ2-3,.,TRBV20-1,many,TGCAGTGCTCCGGCCGGGGTCGGGAGTACGCAGTATTTT,CSAPAGVGSTQYF
TRBJ2-5,.,TRBV5-1,.,TGCGCCAGCCGCCCTAGCGTCCAAGAGACCCAGTACTTC,CASRPSVQETQYF
TRBJ2-1,TRBD2,TRBV20-1,.,TGCAGTGCTAGCCTACTAGCGCGGAACTCCTACAATGAGCAGTTCTTC,CSASLLARNSYNEQFF
TRBJ2-2,TRBD2,TRBV29-1,many,TGCAGCGTTGCTCTATTAGCGGGAGTAAACACCGGGGAGCTGTTTTTT,CSVALLAGVNTGELFF
TRBJ2-1,.,TRBV6-1,.,TGTGCCAGCAGCCAGACAGTACTTGAGCAGTTCTTC,CASSQTVLEQFF
TRBJ1-5,.,TRBV27,.,TGTGCCAGCAGTCCGACAGCTTGGGAACAGCCCCAGCATTTT,CASSPTAWEQPQHF
TRBJ2-2,.,TRBV12-3/TRBV12-4,.,TGTGCCAGCAGTTTAGGCCGAGAGAACACCGGGGAGCTGTTTTTT,CASSLGRENTGELFF
TRBJ2-3,TRBD1,TRBV25-1,.,TGTGCCAGCAGGGACAGGGGATCCGATACGCAGTATTTT,CASRDRGSDTQYF
TRBJ2-7,.,TRBV7-8,.,TGTGCCAGCAGTATTAGCGGATGGAAGAGCTACGAGCAGTACTTC,CASSISGWKSYEQYF
TRBJ2-5,.,TRBV18,few,TGTGCCAGCTCACCAGGGAGGTTTGAGACCCAGTACTTC,CASSPGRFETQYF
TRBJ1-1,TRBD1,TRBV12-3/TRBV12-4,.,TGTGCCAGCAGTTTATGGTCGGGGGGACAGAAGATTGAAGCTTTCTTT,CASSLWSGGQKIEAFF
TRBJ2-1,.,TRBV6-6,.,TGTGCCAGCAGTTACAGCGGAGACTACAATGAGCAGTTCTTC,CASSYSGDYNEQFF
TRBJ2-1,.,TRBV20-1,many,TGCAGCCTACCCACGGACGACTACAATGAGCAGTTCTTC,CSLPTDDYNEQFF
TRBJ2-1,TRBD1,TRBV5-1,.,TGCGCCAGCAGCCTCCGGGACAGTCAGTTGAATGAGCAGTTCTTC,CASSLRDSQLNEQFF
TRBJ2-4,.,TRBV20-1,few,TGCAGTGCTATGTCCAGGGTTGAAAACATTCAGTACTTC,CSAMSRVENIQYF
TRBJ1-1,.,TRBV4-1,.,TGCGCCAGCAGCCAACCCACGAAGGGAACTGAAGCTTTCTTT,CASSQPTKGTEAFF
TRBJ1-5,.,TRBV6-5,few,TGTGCCAGCAGCCCCAATAATTACAGGGCGGGACAGCCCCAGCATTTT,CASSPNNYRAGQPQHF
TRBJ2-2,.,TRBV24-1,few,TGTGCCACCAGCTCCGGGACCTCCACGAACACCGGGGAGCTGTTTTTT,CATSSGTSTNTGELFF
TRBJ1-1,TRBD1,TRBV4-1,few,TGCGCCAGCAGCCAAGAGTCGACAGGGGTAACTGAAGCTTTCTTT,CASSQESTGVTEAFF
TRBJ2-1,.,TRBV11-3,.,TGTGCCAGCAGCTTAGATCATAGTTTAGGAAATAATGAGCAGTTCTTC,CASSLDHSLGNNEQFF
TRBJ2-3,.,TRBV12-3/TRBV12-4,many,TGTGCCAGCACGGGGGCGGGGATAGCTAGCACAGATACGCAGTATTTT,CASTGAGIASTDTQYF
TRBJ1-1,.,TRBV5-1,many,TGCGCCAGCAGCCCTACCGCGGGGCACCTTGTCACTGAAGCTTTCTTT,CASSPTAGHLVTEAFF
TRBJ2-1,.,TRBV7-2,few,TGTGCCAGCAGCGAACCTACACCGCACCCGTTCTTC,CASSEPTPHPFF
TRBJ1-6,.,TRBV5-1,.,TGCGCCAGCAGCTTGGGACAGCGGAATTCACCCCTCCACTTT,CASSLGQRNSPLHF
TRBJ1-1,.,TRBV20-1,few,TGCAGTGCTGTCGTCGGCTTTAAAGCTGAAGCTTTCTTT,CSAVVGFKAEAFF
TRBJ2-3,TRBD2,TRBV5-1,few,TGCGCCAGCAGCCCCATCCGGACTAGCGGGAGAGGCACAGATACGCAGTATTTT,CASSPIRTSGRGTDTQYF